The 12 T cell receptor beta chains listed next were all sequenced from one sample in a study of cytomegalovirus exposure and HLA in healthy donors. The data were produced by immunoSEQ multiplex PCR, yet TCRdb's version contains in-frame clones alone and is incomplete. Of around 100,000 clones listed, 85% are singletons. The sample consisted of PBMCs. These receptor sequences come from a man younger than 35 in good health and CMV-seropositive.

This chain uses TRBV11-2 with TRBJ2-3, with D perhaps matching TRBD2 (5 bases). V was pared by 4 bases and J by 6 bases, with 14 bases between. Germline CDR1 SGHAT, CDR2 FQNNGV. This CDR3 is 14 amino acids long. The CDR3 coding sequence is TGTGCCAGCAGCTCCGAGGGCCCGGGGGATACGCAGTATTTT. Translation gives CASSSEGPGDTQYF.

The gene calls are TRBV9 and TRBJ1-4; D is unresolved. In germline, CDR1 is SGDLS, CDR2 YYNGEE. CDR3 length: 15 amino acids. Trimming removed 3 bases at V and 0 bases at J, with 9 bases between. CDR3 sequence (DNA): TGTGCCAGCAGCGAGGACTCTGCAACTAATGAAAAACTGTTTTTT. It translates to CASSEDSATNEKLFF. The full variable domain, its missing parts supplied by reference TRBV9 and TRBJ1-4, is DSGVTQTPKHLITATGQRVTLRCSPRSGDLSVYWYQQSLDQGLQFLIQYYNGEERAKGNILERFSAQQFPDLHSELNLSSLELGDSALYFCASSEDSATNEKLFFGSGTQLSVL.

The rearrangement joins TRBV18 to TRBJ2-1, with TRBD2 matching 7 bases. Germline V gene sequence: CDR1 KGHSH, CDR2 LQKENI. Trimming cost V 8 bases and J 0 bases; bases outside gene matches: 4. The CDR3 extends over 14 amino acids. The CDR3 DNA sequence: TGTGCCAGCCGGGGAGGGATCTCCTACAATGAGCAGTTCTTC. Residues: CASRGGISYNEQFF.

V gene TRBV9 combines with J gene TRBJ1-1; D gene ambiguous. Between the trimmed V and J ends, which lost 0 bases and 3 bases, there was a span of 6 bases. This CDR3 contains 13 residues. Germline V gene sequence: CDR1 SGDLS, CDR2 YYNGEE. The CDR3 bases are TGTGCCAGCAGCGTAGACCCAGACACTGAAGCTTTCTTT. It specifies CASSVDPDTEAFF.

The rearrangement links TRBV30 to TRBJ2-2; D gene uncertain. Germline CDR1 is GTSNPN and CDR2 is SVGIG (reference sequence). V was trimmed by 1 base and J by 7 bases, leaving 7 bases between them. The CDR3 has 12 residues. CDR3 DNA: TGTGCCTGGAGTGGCCTCGGCGGGGAGCTGTTTTTT. Its translation is CAWSGLGGELFF.

The V call is TRBV7-9, the J call TRBJ2-3; D unresolved. V lost 2 bases, J lost 2 bases, and 14 bases lay in between. CDR3 length: 16 amino acids. Germline V gene sequence: CDR1 SEHNR, CDR2 FQNEAQ (reference sequence). The CDR3 sequence is CASSLRRTTITDTQYF. CDR3 coding DNA: TGTGCCAGCAGCTTAAGACGTACCACTATCACAGATACGCAGTATTTT.

The V gene is TRBV4-1, the J gene TRBJ1-5; 9 nucleotides match TRBD1. CDR3 size: 16 residues. Looked up from germline, CDR1 is MGHRA and CDR2 is YSYEKL. The junction had 1 base not matched to a gene; V was cut back by 0 bases and J by 1 base. The CDR3: CASSQDGQGSNQPQHF. CDR3 DNA: TGCGCCAGCAGCCAAGACGGACAGGGGAGCAATCAGCCCCAGCATTTT.

CDR3 nucleotide sequence: TGTGCCAGCAGCTCCGGGACAGGGGGTCGGCGGGAGACCCAGTACTTC. This sequence encodes CASSSGTGGRRETQYF. The rearrangement joins TRBV9 to TRBJ2-5, with 11 bases lining up with TRBD1. The CDR3 is 16 residues long. Germline values: CDR1 SGDLS, CDR2 YYNGEE. The V segment lost 4 bases and the J segment 5 bases; nucleotides outside the gene matches: 10. The full variable domain, in which reference TRBV9 and TRBJ2-5 provide the parts outside the CDR3, is DSGVTQTPKHLITATGQRVTLRCSPRSGDLSVYWYQQSLDQGLQFLIQYYNGEERAKGNILERFSAQQFPDLHSELNLSSLELGDSALYFCASSSGTGGRRETQYFGPGTRLLVL.

The chain recombines TRBV7-8 with TRBJ2-2, with 10 nucleotides matching TRBD2. Germline-derived CDR1 and CDR2 are SGHVS and FQNEAQ. V dropped 1 base and J dropped 6; count of bases not matched to a gene: 14. The CDR3 contains 19 residues. The CDR3 region has the DNA TGTGCCAGCAGCTTAGATCTTCTCCTAGCGGGAGAGGGGGCCGGGGAGCTGTTTTTT. Residues: CASSLDLLLAGEGAGELFF.

The chain is built from TRBV28 and TRBJ2-7; the match to TRBD2 covers 12 bases. Germline CDR1 and CDR2: MDHEN and SYDVKM. The CDR3 runs to 20 residues. Germline trimming cut 2 bases from V and 3 bases from J; bases unmatched to any gene: 17. The CDR3 here is CASSLPMSTSGRKGYYEQYF. The CDR3 DNA reads as TGTGCCAGCAGTTTACCCATGTCTACTAGCGGGAGGAAGGGTTACTACGAGCAGTACTTC. Based on the CDR3 plus reference TRBV28 and TRBJ2-7, the full variable domain is DVKVTQSSRYLVKRTGEKVFLECVQDMDHENMFWYRQDPGLGLRLIYFSYDVKMKEKGDIPEGYSVSREKKERFSLILESASTNQTSMYLCASSLPMSTSGRKGYYEQYFGPGTRLTVT.

This clone appeared a few times. The chain carries TRBV14 and TRBJ2-1, with 8 bases fitting TRBD1. The V and J ends lost 6 bases and 2 bases, in that order; junction bases with no gene match: 0. CDR3 size: 13 residues. From germline, CDR1 is SGHDN and CDR2 FVKESK. The CDR3 loop is CASRDRAYNEQFF. The CDR3, as DNA: TGTGCCAGCAGGGACAGGGCCTACAATGAGCAGTTCTTC.

This chain uses TRBV9 with TRBJ2-3, with TRBD2 as a possible D gene (5 bases). CDR1 is SGDLS, CDR2 YYNGEE, per germline. Trimming removed 4 bases at V and 3 bases at J, with 12 bases between. The CDR3 is 14 residues long. In DNA, the CDR3 is TGTGCCAGCAGCCCCCGAGAGGGAACAGATACGCAGTATTTT. It codes for CASSPREGTDTQYF.